The 14 T cell receptor beta chains reported below all come from one sample, sequenced in a study of T cells after yellow fever vaccination. TCRdb ran MiXCR on the 5' RACE reads and lists one entry per CDR3 protein. The sample holds 300,000 to 450,000 distinct CDR3 sequences, around 6.4% seen once. The input for sequencing was PBMCs, taken 5 days after the yellow fever booster vaccination. These receptors came from a man between 25 and 39 years old who received the YFV17D yellow fever vaccine.

This chain connects TRBV29-1 to TRBJ2-3, with 7 bases identical to TRBD2. Germline CDR1 is SQVTM and CDR2 is ANQGSEA. J gave up 4 bases and V 0 bases, and 7 bases lay outside the gene matches. The CDR3 runs 15 residues. CDR3 sequence (DNA): TGCAGCGTTGAAGAGGTAGAGGGAGGGCCAGATACGCAGTATTTT. This encodes CSVEEVEGGPDTQYF.

CDR3 DNA sequence: TGTGCCACCAGCAGAGCCCCGGTTAGGGATCAGCCCCAGCATTTT. Translated: CATSRAPVRDQPQHF. V and J are TRBV15 and TRBJ1-5; no definite D call. CDR1 LNHNV and CDR2 YYDKDF come from the germline V gene (reference sequence). V was trimmed by 1 base and J by 5 bases, leaving 12 bases between them. This CDR3 spans 15 amino acids.

Only a few counts were recorded for this clonotype. In DNA, the CDR3 is TGCAGTGCTAGTGATCAAGCGGGACGCTTCGGGCAGTTCTTC. This sequence encodes CSASDQAGRFGQFF. The V call is TRBV20-1, the J call TRBJ2-1; TRBD2 matches 7 bases. The CDR3 has 14 amino acids. CDR1 and CDR2 from the germline V gene are DFQATT and SNEGSKA (reference sequence). V lost 3 bases, J lost 12 bases, and 14 bases stayed unmatched.

This clonotype was observed a handful of times. V gene TRBV5-1 combines with J gene TRBJ2-1, with 8 bases lining up with TRBD1. The V segment lost 4 bases and the J segment 6 bases; nucleotides outside the gene matches: 6. There are 14 residues in the CDR3. CDR1 is SGHRS and CDR2 is YFSETQ in the germline V gene. The CDR3: CASSPGQGANEQFF. CDR3 nucleotide sequence: TGCGCCAGCAGCCCCGGACAGGGCGCCAATGAGCAGTTCTTC.

This clonotype was seen many times. The chain recombines TRBV11-3 with TRBJ2-7, with 7 bases identical to TRBD2. The CDR3 is made up of 14 amino acids. The J segment lost 6 bases and the V segment lost 5 bases, leaving 10 bases of the junction unmatched. Germline V gene lookup returns CDR1 SGHNT and CDR2 YENEEA. The CDR3 bases are TGTGCCAGCAGCCAATCTGCGGGAGTGACCGAGCAGTACTTC. It translates to CASSQSAGVTEQYF.

In this sample, this clonotype turned up many times. CDR3 residues: CASSSTLLAGAYNEQFF. For the CDR3, the DNA is TGTGCCAGCAGTTCTACCCTCCTAGCGGGGGCCTACAATGAGCAGTTCTTC. The chain couples TRBV28 to TRBJ2-1; 10 bases line up with TRBD2. CDR1 is MDHEN, CDR2 SYDVKM, per germline. This CDR3 contains 17 residues. With 4 bases clipped from V and 2 bases from J, the junction kept 8 bases outside the gene matches.

This clonotype was found a few times. The chain joins TRBV5-1 to TRBJ2-1; 8 bases line up with TRBD2. This CDR3 region has 17 residues. The V segment lost 0 bases and the J segment 0 bases; nucleotides outside the gene matches: 5. Germline CDR1 is SGHRS and CDR2 is YFSETQ. CDR3 DNA: TGCGCCAGCAGCTTGGGGTCGGGGGGGACCTCCTACAATGAGCAGTTCTTC. Protein sequence: CASSLGSGGTSYNEQFF.

The sample holds a few counts of this clonotype. V usage is TRBV5-1 and J usage is TRBJ2-3; 8 bases are shared with TRBD1. Germline CDR1 is SGHRS and CDR2 is YFSETQ. V lost 4 bases and J lost 1; bases outside the gene matches: 11. This CDR3 has 17 residues. CDR3 in amino acids: CASSTLRQGRRTDTQYF. For the CDR3, the DNA is TGCGCCAGCAGCACACTCCGACAGGGGAGACGCACAGATACGCAGTATTTT. Filled out from reference TRBV5-1 and TRBJ2-3, the complete variable domain reads KAGVTQTPRYLIKTRGQQVTLSCSPISGHRSVSWYQQTPGQGLQFLFEYFSETQRNKGNFPGRFSGRQFSNSRSEMNVSTLELGDSALYLCASSTLRQGRRTDTQYFGPGTRLTVL.

This clonotype was seen ten or more times. This chain uses TRBV15 with TRBJ2-7; 7 positions match TRBD2. With 9 bases clipped from V and 5 bases from J, the junction kept 10 bases outside the gene matches. Germline V gene sequence: CDR1 LNHNV, CDR2 YYDKDF (reference sequence). The CDR3 runs 13 residues. Here the CDR3 DNA reads TGTGCCACTAGGGGCGGCGGGAGTAACGAGCAGTACTTC. Protein product: CATRGGGSNEQYF.

This clonotype appeared many times. The genes are TRBV5-1 and TRBJ1-2; 7 bases line up with TRBD1. Germline CDR1 reads SGHRS; CDR2 reads YFSETQ. The CDR3 is made up of 13 amino acids. Trimming at V came to 3 bases and at J to 8 bases, leaving 7 bases not matched to a gene. The CDR3 coding sequence is TGCGCCAGCAGCTCTGACAGGGTCGGCGGCTACACCTTC. This sequence encodes CASSSDRVGGYTF.

This rearrangement joins TRBV5-4 to TRBJ2-7; maybe TRBD1 (5 bases). Germline V gives CDR1 SGHNT, CDR2 YYREEE (reference sequence). V dropped 3 bases and J dropped 0 bases, with 13 bases sitting between them. This CDR3 has 15 residues. The CDR3 sequence is CASSSQGLSSYEQYF. In DNA, the CDR3 is TGTGCCAGCAGCTCCCAGGGCTTAAGCTCCTACGAGCAGTACTTC. Filled out from reference TRBV5-4 and TRBJ2-7, the complete variable domain reads ETGVTQSPTHLIKTRGQQVTLRCSSQSGHNTVSWYQQALGQGPQFIFQYYREEENGRGNFPPRFSGLQFPNYSSELNVNALELDDSALYLCASSSQGLSSYEQYFGPGTRLTVT.

The V gene is TRBV20-1, the J gene TRBJ2-5; 12 positions match TRBD2. This CDR3 region has 15 residues. With V trimmed by 0 bases and J by 5 bases, 4 bases remained unmatched. Germline V gene sequence: CDR1 DFQATT, CDR2 SNEGSKA (reference sequence). The CDR3 bases are TGCAGTGCTAGAGATCGGCTAGCGGGAGGGGAGACCCAGTACTTC. It is translated as CSARDRLAGGETQYF.

The chain employs TRBV7-2 and TRBJ2-1; tentative D call: TRBD2 (5 bases). Trimming cost V 6 bases and J 2 bases, with 8 bases left between them. This CDR3 spans 13 amino acids. The V gene's germline CDR1 is SGHTA and CDR2 FQGNSA. The chain's CDR3 is CASSVRAYNEQFF. CDR3 DNA sequence: TGTGCCAGCAGTGTGCGGGCCTACAATGAGCAGTTCTTC.

This clonotype was seen a few times. The chain links TRBV20-1 to TRBJ2-1; D may correspond to TRBD1 or TRBD2 (5 bases each). With 0 bases removed from V and 0 bases from J, the gap between germline ends came to 18 bases. Germline CDR1 and CDR2: DFQATT and SNEGSKA (reference sequence). The CDR3 runs to 18 residues. DNA for the CDR3: TGCAGTGCTAGAGATGGTGGTCCGAGGGGTTACTCCTACAATGAGCAGTTCTTC. Translating gives CSARDGGPRGYSYNEQFF.